The 27 T cell receptor beta chains below come from one sample, sequenced in a study of T cell responses to AZD1222 COVID-19 vaccine. Assay used: immunoSEQ multiplex PCR; TCRdb lists only in-frame clones, some missing. The data contain 90,000 to 100,000 clones, over 75% of them singletons. The sample consisted of peripheral blood, taken 28 days after the second AZD1222 dose. Every receptor here comes from an adult who received the AZD1222 COVID-19 vaccine.

J is TRBJ1-1 and V is TRBV11-2, with no clear D. Deletions cut 5 bases from V and 10 bases from J, with 11 bases between. Per the germline V gene, CDR1 is SGHAT and CDR2 is FQNNGV. CDR3 length: 11 amino acids. CDR3 in DNA: TGTGCCAGCAGCCTCAGGTGGAGAGCTTTCTTT. Its translation: CASSLRWRAFF.

Regarding this clone: A much larger clone is a single base away; this may be a read error. Distinct nucleotide sequences in the sample also encode this CDR3. The gene calls are TRBV6-5 and TRBJ2-1; weak D call: TRBD1 (6 bases). CDR3 size: 13 residues. Germline V gene data show CDR1 as MNHEY and CDR2 as SVGAGI. Trimming cost V 6 bases and J 8 bases, with 14 bases left between them. CDR3 residues: CASSPYRVDEQFF. CDR3 sequence (DNA): TGTGCCAGCAGCCCCTACAGGGTTGATGAGCAGTTCTTC.

The chain joins TRBV24-1 to TRBJ2-1; 7 bases line up with TRBD1. V dropped 4 bases and J dropped 0; count of bases not matched to a gene: 2. The CDR3 length is 15 residues. Germline CDR1 KGHDR, CDR2 SFDVKD. The CDR3 sequence is CATSDRGSSYNEQFF. The CDR3, as DNA: TGTGCCACCAGTGACAGGGGGAGCTCCTACAATGAGCAGTTCTTC.

This clone was counted once. The chain has TRBV15 and TRBJ1-6; 7 positions match TRBD1. This CDR3 is 15 amino acids long. V dropped 1 base and J dropped 7; count of bases not matched to a gene: 4. Germline V lookup: CDR1 LNHNV, CDR2 YYDKDF (reference sequence). The CDR3 region has the DNA TGTGCCACCAGCAGAGGACAGGGAATAAATTCACCCCTCCACTTT. This gives the protein CATSRGQGINSPLHF.

This clone showed up just a few times. The V call is TRBV4-2, the J call TRBJ1-6; D is perhaps TRBD1 (6 bases). Germline CDR1 LGHNA, CDR2 YNFKEQ. The CDR3 extends over 15 amino acids. Trimming pared 0 bases from V and 8 bases from J, leaving 11 bases between. For the CDR3, the DNA is TGTGCCAGCAGCCAAGATAGGGCAGGGGATTCACCCCTCCACTTT. Translated: CASSQDRAGDSPLHF.

This sequence joins TRBV6-5 and TRBJ1-4; D not resolved. This CDR3 region has 15 residues. The V end lost 5 bases, the J end lost 4 bases, and 14 bases lay between the germline ends. Germline V gene lookup returns CDR1 MNHEY and CDR2 SVGAGI. CDR3 loop: CASSPPSGGNEKLFF. CDR3 coding DNA: TGTGCCAGCAGTCCCCCGTCGGGCGGTAATGAAAAACTGTTTTTT.

V usage is TRBV21-1 and J usage is TRBJ2-1; no check of the table's D call, TRBD1, against the DNA was made. TRBV21-1 is listed as a pseudogene. The length of the CDR3 is 10 residues. The CDR3 region has the DNA TGTGCCACCCCATACAATGAGCAGTTCTTC. This sequence encodes CATPYNEQFF.

The rearrangement links TRBV18 to TRBJ2-7; 8 bases are shared with TRBD1. The CDR3 covers 14 residues. Looked up from germline, CDR1 is KGHSH and CDR2 is LQKENI. With V trimmed by 1 base and J by 1 base, 0 bases remained unmatched. CDR3 sequence: CASSPRDRSYEQYF. The CDR3 coding sequence is TGTGCCAGCTCACCACGGGACAGGTCCTACGAGCAGTACTTC.

The chain links TRBV4-1 to TRBJ2-1, with 14 bases lining up with TRBD2. The V segment lost 2 bases and the J segment 9 bases; nucleotides outside the gene matches: 9. This CDR3 region has 17 residues. Germline CDR1 reads MGHRA; CDR2 reads YSYEKL. This CDR3 reads CASSQLPGLAGATEQFF. The CDR3 nucleotides read TGCGCCAGCAGCCAATTACCGGGACTAGCGGGAGCTACTGAGCAGTTCTTC.

The rearrangement uses TRBV6-5 and TRBJ2-6, with no clear D. Germline V lookup: CDR1 MNHEY, CDR2 SVGAGI. Trimming took 0 bases from V and 4 from J, leaving 10 bases between them. This CDR3 is 16 amino acids long. CDR3 sequence (DNA): TGTGCCAGCAGTTACTCGCTGCCATCCGGGGCCAACGTCCTGACTTTC. Amino acid sequence: CASSYSLPSGANVLTF.

The rearrangement uses TRBV2 and TRBJ2-3; no firm D call. The CDR3 runs 13 residues. Trimming pared 3 bases from V and 5 bases from J, leaving 9 bases between. Per germline, CDR1 SNHLY and CDR2 FYNNEI. CDR3 amino acids: CASSEENQDTQYF. The CDR3 DNA sequence: TGTGCCAGCAGTGAGGAGAATCAAGATACGCAGTATTTT.

DNA of the CDR3: TGCGCCAGCAGCCAAGGGAGGAGGGAAGGCTATGGCTACACCTTC. It specifies CASSQGRREGYGYTF. This chain links TRBV4-3 with TRBJ1-2; D not resolved. The CDR3 consists of 15 residues. Germline V gene data show CDR1 as LGHNA and CDR2 as YSLEER. V lost 1 base to trimming and J lost 4 bases, with 13 bases between them.

The V and J genes are TRBV28 and TRBJ2-1; possibly TRBD2 for D (5 bases). From germline, CDR1 is MDHEN and CDR2 SYDVKM. The length of the CDR3 is 11 residues. Trimming shortened V by 6 bases and J by 7 bases, and 7 bases separated the two germline ends. The CDR3 protein is CASRSGNEQFF. CDR3 DNA: TGTGCCAGCAGATCGGGGAATGAGCAGTTCTTC.

This chain uses TRBV29-1 with TRBJ2-3; 14 positions match TRBD2. This CDR3 region has 17 residues. V dropped 3 bases and J dropped 4; count of bases not matched to a gene: 9. Germline V lookup: CDR1 SQVTM, CDR2 ANQGSEA. CDR3 coding DNA: TGCAGCGTTGATGGGACTAGCGGGAGTGTTTGGGCAGATACGCAGTATTTT. This encodes CSVDGTSGSVWADTQYF.

The V call is TRBV18, the J call TRBJ1-2; unclear D gene. Germline V CDR1 and CDR2: KGHSH, LQKENI. The CDR3 loop spans 14 amino acids. Trimming cost V 6 bases and J 4 bases, with 15 bases left between them. In DNA form, the CDR3 reads TGTGCCAGCTCCCCGGAGGGATCGTCCTATGGCTACACCTTC. It encodes CASSPEGSSYGYTF. The full variable domain, with the rest looked up from reference TRBV18 and TRBJ1-2, is NAGVMQNPRHLVRRRGQEARLRCSPMKGHSHVYWYRQLPEEGLKFMVYLQKENIIDESGMPKERFSAEFPKEGPSILRIQQVVRGDSAAYFCASSPEGSSYGYTFGSGTRLTVV.

The J gene is TRBJ2-1, the V gene TRBV30; the D gene is possibly TRBD1 (6 bases). The V end was cut by 5 bases, the J end by 4 bases, with 12 bases between. CDR3 size: 13 residues. CDR1 and CDR2 (germline): GTSNPN, SVGIG (reference sequence). In nucleotides, the CDR3 is TGTGCCTGGGAGGCAGGGGCTTACAATGAGCAGTTCTTC. It yields the protein CAWEAGAYNEQFF.

V and J are TRBV7-8 and TRBJ1-1; TRBD1 agrees at 11 bases. V was pared by 1 base and J by 8 bases, with 6 bases of the junction left unmatched. This CDR3 has 15 amino acids. Germline V lookup: CDR1 SGHVS, CDR2 FQNEAQ. CDR3 sequence reads: CASSLDRTGGREAFF. CDR3 nucleotides: TGTGCCAGCAGCTTAGATAGGACAGGGGGCCGCGAAGCTTTCTTT.

The V and J genes are TRBV9 and TRBJ1-2; D not certain. Germline CDR1 reads SGDLS; CDR2 reads YYNGEE. The CDR3 has 16 residues. Trimming removed 4 bases from V and 0 bases from J, with 16 bases in between. The DNA for the CDR3 is TGTGCCAGCAGCCCAAATGGACCGAGAGCTAACTATGGCTACACCTTC. It translates to CASSPNGPRANYGYTF.

This clone was observed a single time. V gene TRBV6-5 combines with J gene TRBJ2-2, with D possibly matching TRBD1 (6 bases). With 6 bases removed from V and 0 bases from J, the gap between germline ends came to 11 bases. The CDR3 extends over 15 amino acids. The V gene's germline CDR1 is MNHEY and CDR2 SVGAGI. The CDR3: CASSRDNANTGELFF. CDR3 nucleotide sequence: TGTGCCAGCAGCCGGGACAACGCGAACACCGGGGAGCTGTTTTTT.

The rearrangement uses TRBV4-3 and TRBJ2-4; 9 positions agree with TRBD1. CDR3 length equals 19 residues. Germline lookup yields CDR1 LGHNA and CDR2 YSLEER. V lost 2 bases and J lost 0; bases outside the gene matches: 11. The CDR3 DNA is TGCGCCAGCAGCCAAACACTTGATGGACAGGGGCTAGCCAAAAACATTCAGTACTTC. Translation: CASSQTLDGQGLAKNIQYF.

The chain joins TRBV19 to TRBJ2-7; TRBD1 matches at 7 bases. CDR1 and CDR2 from the germline V gene are LNHDA and SQIVND (reference sequence). There are 15 residues in the CDR3. V lost 3 bases to trimming and J lost 5 bases; unmatched junction nucleotides: 10. CDR3 nucleotides: TGTGCCAGTAGTATTATCTCGACAGGGAGTAACGAGCAGTACTTC. Its protein product is CASSIISTGSNEQYF.

The DNA of the CDR3 is TGTGCCATCAGTGAGTCCGACCCGCGGGAGGGCCTATTTGAGCAGTTCTTC. Protein: CAISESDPREGLFEQFF. The J gene is TRBJ2-1, the V gene TRBV10-3; 9 bases align to TRBD2. CDR1 and CDR2 from the germline V gene are ENHRY and SYGVKD. The V and J ends lost 0 bases and 9 bases, in that order; junction bases with no gene match: 12. The CDR3 loop spans 17 amino acids.

The J gene is TRBJ2-1, the V gene TRBV11-3; TRBD2 might be the D (7 bases). CDR1 is SGHNT, CDR2 YENEEA, per germline. The CDR3 runs 17 residues. Trimming left V 7 bases short and J 4 bases short, with 23 bases between. The CDR3 DNA is TGTGCCAGCACCAATGCGGGGGCCAGGCTTAATTACAATGAGCAGTTCTTC. Translated, it gives CASTNAGARLNYNEQFF.

This chain joins TRBV6-5 and TRBJ1-2; D remains unclear. CDR1 is MNHEY, CDR2 SVGAGI, per germline. The CDR3 runs 15 residues. Deletions cut 6 bases from V and 0 bases from J, with 14 bases between. For the CDR3, the DNA is TGTGCCAGCAGCCGCCGGGGTCGGGCTAACTATGGCTACACCTTC. Its translation: CASSRRGRANYGYTF.

V and J are TRBV30 and TRBJ1-5; D gene unclear. V gave up 3 bases and J gave up 4 bases, with 10 bases separating them. There are 13 residues in the CDR3. The V gene's germline CDR1 is GTSNPN and CDR2 SVGIG (reference sequence). CDR3 protein: CAWSLEWNQPQHF. The CDR3 DNA reads as TGTGCCTGGAGCTTAGAGTGGAATCAGCCCCAGCATTTT.

The V call is TRBV19, the J call TRBJ1-1; no clear D gene. The germline V gene has CDR1 LNHDA and CDR2 SQIVND (reference sequence). V was cut by 4 bases and J by 4 bases, with 16 bases left in between. The CDR3 contains 15 residues. The CDR3 nucleotides read TGTGCCAGTAGTAGGGCAGCGTATGAGGGCACTGAAGCTTTCTTT. It is translated as CASSRAAYEGTEAFF.

This chain uses TRBV5-4 with TRBJ2-7; tentative D call: TRBD2 (6 bases). CDR3 length: 12 residues. V was trimmed by 0 bases and J by 6 bases, leaving 7 bases between them. CDR1 SGHNT and CDR2 YYREEE come from the germline V gene (reference sequence). CDR3 in DNA: TGTGCCAGCAGCTTGGTCGGGGGCGAGCAGTACTTC. Residues: CASSLVGGEQYF. Full variable domain (remainder filled in from reference TRBV5-4 and TRBJ2-7): ETGVTQSPTHLIKTRGQQVTLRCSSQSGHNTVSWYQQALGQGPQFIFQYYREEENGRGNFPPRFSGLQFPNYSSELNVNALELDDSALYLCASSLVGGEQYFGPGTRLTVT.